The source of this TCR beta chain is a study of T-cell reconstitution after alpha-beta-depleted transplantation in children. Study observations and caveats: By about two months after transplant, alpha-beta T cells reportedly arose from several hundred graft clones that had expanded. When one year had passed after transplant, most T-cell counts and diversity came from newly produced T cells.

Molecular barcoding with unique molecular identifiers was used for the TCRbeta library. MiXCR was run by TCRdb on the PCR reads, yielding one entry per CDR3 protein. The sample yields around 130,000 distinct CDR3 sequences, 8.5% to 10% seen once. The V end was cut by 2 bases, the J end by 6 bases, with 15 bases between. The CDR3 loop spans 15 amino acids. In germline, CDR1 is SGHRS, CDR2 YFSETQ. As regards this clonotype: Antigen specificity is unknown.

V is TRBV5-1 and J is TRBJ2-4; tentatively, D is TRBD2 (6 bases). This specimen consisted of PBMCs, mostly from graft donor cells, obtained 180 days after TCRalphabeta/CD19-depleted stem cell transplant. This sequence originates from a girl under three years old who had a stem cell transplant for combined immunodeficiency, so the T cells may come from the graft donor. DNA of the CDR3: TGCGCCAGCAGCTTCCAGGGTGGGGGGAGAAACATTCAGTACTTC. As protein: CASSFQGGGRNIQYF.